This is a list of T cell receptor beta chains from one sample in a study of shared clonotypes between healthy human individuals. Produced via immunoSEQ multiplex PCR; TCRdb's table is partial and in-frame only. There are roughly 1 million clones in the sample; about 80% occur only once, and approximately 1.3% lies in the top ten. Specimen: memory CD4+ T cells sorted from blood. These receptors were collected from a man younger than 35 in good health. Each CDR3 is given with its conserved first and last residue. A D gene is named only where the DNA matches it firmly. Size is omitted from some rows. Given values are once, few, many or a class for expanded clones.

d_call: TRBD2
j_call: TRBJ2-2
clone_size: .
v_call: TRBV9
cdr3_nt: TGTGCCAGCAGCGTAGGGGCGGGAGGTCCCTCGAACACCGGGGAGCTGTTTTTT
cdr3_aa: CASSVGAGGPSNTGELFF

d_call: TRBD1
j_call: TRBJ2-3
clone_size: .
v_call: TRBV20-1
cdr3_nt: TGCAGTGCACAGGGCCGGGACAGTGAGTATTTT
cdr3_aa: CSAQGRDSEYF

d_call: TRBD2
j_call: TRBJ2-5
clone_size: .
v_call: TRBV6-5
cdr3_nt: TGTGCCAGCAGTTACGACCAGCGGGGGGAAAAGACCCAGTACTTC
cdr3_aa: CASSYDQRGEKTQYF

d_call: .
j_call: TRBJ2-5
clone_size: once
v_call: TRBV7-9
cdr3_nt: TGTGCCAGCAGCTCCAGCGGTGGGGGTGAGACCCAGTACTTC
cdr3_aa: CASSSSGGGETQYF

d_call: TRBD1
j_call: TRBJ1-1
clone_size: .
v_call: TRBV5-1
cdr3_nt: TGCGCCAGCAGCGGACAGGGGCTTGGCACTGAAGCTTTCTTT
cdr3_aa: CASSGQGLGTEAFF

d_call: TRBD1
j_call: TRBJ1-2
clone_size: .
v_call: TRBV9
cdr3_nt: TGTGCCAGCAGCGTAGAAGAGAGGGGGCGAAATGGCTACACCTTC
cdr3_aa: CASSVEERGRNGYTF

d_call: .
j_call: TRBJ2-2
clone_size: .
v_call: TRBV9
cdr3_nt: TGTGCCAGCAGCGTAGGTGGCTTGGGAACAACCGGGGAGCTGTTTTTT
cdr3_aa: CASSVGGLGTTGELFF

d_call: .
j_call: TRBJ2-7
clone_size: .
v_call: TRBV19
cdr3_nt: TGTGCCAGTAGGCCCCTCACAGGGACCGAGCAGTACTTC
cdr3_aa: CASRPLTGTEQYF

d_call: TRBD2
j_call: TRBJ2-3
clone_size: .
v_call: TRBV4-2
cdr3_nt: TGTGCCAGCAGCCAAGATATGGGACTAGCTCATCAGGATACGCAGTATTTT
cdr3_aa: CASSQDMGLAHQDTQYF

d_call: .
j_call: TRBJ2-7
clone_size: .
v_call: TRBV5-1
cdr3_nt: TGCGCCAGCAGCTTGTCAGGGATTCCCTACGAGCAGTACTTC
cdr3_aa: CASSLSGIPYEQYF

d_call: .
j_call: TRBJ1-4
clone_size: .
v_call: TRBV7-7
cdr3_nt: TGTGCTAGCAGCCAGGGTCCGGGCGGGACAAATGAAAAACTGTTTTTT
cdr3_aa: CASSQGPGGTNEKLFF

d_call: TRBD1
j_call: TRBJ1-5
clone_size: .
v_call: TRBV2
cdr3_nt: TGTGCCAGCAGTGATCTCTTGCACAGGGGATTCGGCAATCAGCCCCAGCATTTT
cdr3_aa: CASSDLLHRGFGNQPQHF

d_call: .
j_call: TRBJ1-5
clone_size: once
v_call: TRBV19
cdr3_nt: TGTGCCAGTAGTAATCAGGTTCCGGGGCCCCAGCATTTT
cdr3_aa: CASSNQVPGPQHF

d_call: .
j_call: TRBJ1-6
clone_size: .
v_call: TRBV5-1
cdr3_nt: TGCGCCAGCAGCTTGGGAGTGGGGGGAAATTCACCCCTCCACTTT
cdr3_aa: CASSLGVGGNSPLHF

d_call: .
j_call: TRBJ2-1
clone_size: .
v_call: TRBV28
cdr3_nt: TGTGCCAGCAGTTTGGGTGCCTACAATGAGCAGTTCTTC
cdr3_aa: CASSLGAYNEQFF

d_call: TRBD1
j_call: TRBJ1-5
clone_size: .
v_call: TRBV28
cdr3_nt: TGTGCCAGCAGTCCAGACAGGGCTCATTATAGCAATCAGCCCCAGCATTTT
cdr3_aa: CASSPDRAHYSNQPQHF